Detailed here is one T cell receptor (beta chain). What it binds is unknown. Unique molecular identifiers were incorporated when the TCRbeta library was constructed. TCRdb re-derived calls from the PCR reads in MiXCR, one entry per CDR3 protein. The sample records 600,000 to 800,000 distinct CDR3 sequences, over 10% being singletons. Germline V lookup: CDR1 GTSNPN, CDR2 SVGIG (reference sequence). Trimming removed 1 base from V and 12 bases from J, with 10 bases in between. This CDR3 comprises 12 residues. This sample was taken from a study of T-cell reconstitution after alpha-beta-depleted transplantation in children. Study-wide points: Some patients' high day-60 TCRbeta diversity was traced to surviving recipient T cells and thymic progenitors. At around two months after transplant, the alpha-beta T cells were reportedly derived from several hundred expanded clones that came from non-depleted graft cells. One year post-transplant, T-cell counts and diversity were largely derived from T cells produced anew.

The V call is TRBV30, the J call TRBJ1-6, with a possible D match to TRBD1 (5 bases). The input for sequencing was PBMCs, taken before TCRalphabeta/CD19-depleted stem cell transplant. The source is a girl aged 2-15 years with congenital amegakaryocytic thrombocytopenia, due to receive a stem cell transplant. This chain's CDR3 is CAWSAGGEPLHF. The CDR3 coding sequence is TGTGCCTGGAGTGCCGGAGGGGAACCCCTCCACTTT. Full variable domain (remainder filled in from reference TRBV30 and TRBJ1-6): SQTIHQWPATLVQPVGSPLSLECTVEGTSNPNLYWYRQAAGRGLQLLFYSVGIGQISSEVPQNLSASRPQDRQFILSSKKLLLSDSGFYLCAWSAGGEPLHFGNGTRLTVT.